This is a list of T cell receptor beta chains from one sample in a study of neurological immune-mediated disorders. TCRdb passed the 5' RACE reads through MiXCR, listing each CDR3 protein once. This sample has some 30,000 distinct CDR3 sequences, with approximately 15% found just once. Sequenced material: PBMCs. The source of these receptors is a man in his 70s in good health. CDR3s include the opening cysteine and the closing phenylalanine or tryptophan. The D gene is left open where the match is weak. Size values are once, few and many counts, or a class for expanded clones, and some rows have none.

CDR3nt: TGCAGTGCTAGTCGCGAAGCTCAGTCCTATGGCTACACCTTC
CDR3aa: CSASREAQSYGYTF
j_gene: TRBJ1-2
abundance: many
v_gene: TRBV20-1
d_gene: .

CDR3nt: TGCAGTGCTAGAGATAGAGCGACAGATACGCAGTATTTT
CDR3aa: CSARDRATDTQYF
j_gene: TRBJ2-3
abundance: many
v_gene: TRBV20-1
d_gene: .

CDR3nt: TGCAGTGCTAGAGATCAGGGGGGTTTATGGGAGCAGTTCTTC
CDR3aa: CSARDQGGLWEQFF
j_gene: TRBJ2-1
abundance: many
v_gene: TRBV20-1
d_gene: .

CDR3nt: TGTGCCAGCTCACCGGGGCAGGTTAGCAATCAGCCCCAGCATTTT
CDR3aa: CASSPGQVSNQPQHF
j_gene: TRBJ1-5
abundance: many
v_gene: TRBV18
d_gene: .

CDR3nt: TGCAGTGCTAGTCGGCCAGGACCCTCCTACAATGAGCAGTTCTTC
CDR3aa: CSASRPGPSYNEQFF
j_gene: TRBJ2-1
abundance: many
v_gene: TRBV20-1
d_gene: .

CDR3nt: TGTGCCAGCAGTTACTCGAGTGACAGGGGTTTTGGTGGCTACACCTTC
CDR3aa: CASSYSSDRGFGGYTF
j_gene: TRBJ1-2
abundance: many
v_gene: TRBV6-2/TRBV6-3
d_gene: TRBD1

CDR3nt: TGCGCCAGCAGCTTGGCCGGGACAGGTTACAATGAGCAGTTCTTC
CDR3aa: CASSLAGTGYNEQFF
j_gene: TRBJ2-1
abundance: many
v_gene: TRBV5-1
d_gene: TRBD1

CDR3nt: TGTGCCAGCAGCCCCGGAGCCGGGGTTAGGGAATATTTT
CDR3aa: CASSPGAGVREYF
j_gene: TRBJ2-3
abundance: many
v_gene: TRBV7-6
d_gene: .

CDR3nt: TGTGCCAGCAGCTTAGAAACGGGCGGGAGGACCAAAAACATTCAGTACTTC
CDR3aa: CASSLETGGRTKNIQYF
j_gene: TRBJ2-4
abundance: many
v_gene: TRBV7-2
d_gene: TRBD2

CDR3nt: TGTGCCAGCAGTTTTACTAGCGGGGAAGAGACCCAGTACTTC
CDR3aa: CASSFTSGEETQYF
j_gene: TRBJ2-5
abundance: .
v_gene: TRBV7-2
d_gene: TRBD2

CDR3nt: TGTGCCAGCAGCGGTGGGACAGGGTACCGCTATGGCTACACCTTC
CDR3aa: CASSGGTGYRYGYTF
j_gene: TRBJ1-2
abundance: many
v_gene: TRBV7-2
d_gene: TRBD1

CDR3nt: TGTGCCAGCAGGCGTGGGGACAGCGTTCAAATGGGTGAAAAACTGTTTTTT
CDR3aa: CASRRGDSVQMGEKLFF
j_gene: TRBJ1-4
abundance: many
v_gene: TRBV6-4
d_gene: TRBD1

CDR3nt: TGCAGTGCTAGATCGGGGGGTTTGAAGACCCAGTACTTC
CDR3aa: CSARSGGLKTQYF
j_gene: TRBJ2-5
abundance: many
v_gene: TRBV20-1
d_gene: TRBD2

CDR3nt: TGTGCCAGCAGCCAAGGTGGGGCAGGAGAAAAACTGTTTTTT
CDR3aa: CASSQGGAGEKLFF
j_gene: TRBJ1-4
abundance: many
v_gene: TRBV4-2
d_gene: .

CDR3nt: TGTGCCAGCACCTTGGGACTCATGAACACTGAAGCTTTCTTT
CDR3aa: CASTLGLMNTEAFF
j_gene: TRBJ1-1
abundance: many
v_gene: TRBV6-1
d_gene: .

CDR3nt: TGTGCCAGCAAGGGGGGACCGGGACAGGGCACAGATACGCAGTATTTT
CDR3aa: CASKGGPGQGTDTQYF
j_gene: TRBJ2-3
abundance: .
v_gene: TRBV2
d_gene: TRBD1

CDR3nt: TGTGCCATCAGTGCCGGGGTTGAACGGGGACGGCCCGGGGAGCTGTTTTTT
CDR3aa: CAISAGVERGRPGELFF
j_gene: TRBJ2-2
abundance: .
v_gene: TRBV10-3
d_gene: .

CDR3nt: TGCGCCAGCAAGGAGGGGGCGGGGTATGAGCAGTTCTTC
CDR3aa: CASKEGAGYEQFF
j_gene: TRBJ2-1
abundance: many
v_gene: TRBV5-1
d_gene: .

CDR3nt: TGTGCCAGCAGCTTATTGGACACTGAAGCTTTCTTT
CDR3aa: CASSLLDTEAFF
j_gene: TRBJ1-1
abundance: many
v_gene: TRBV7-8
d_gene: .

CDR3nt: TGCGCCAGCAGCTTGGGATCCCAAAATAGCGGCTACACCTTC
CDR3aa: CASSLGSQNSGYTF
j_gene: TRBJ1-2
abundance: many
v_gene: TRBV5-1
d_gene: .

CDR3nt: TGCGCCAGCAGCTATAGCGGGGGGGGCCGAAGAGATACGCAGTATTTT
CDR3aa: CASSYSGGGRRDTQYF
j_gene: TRBJ2-3
abundance: many
v_gene: TRBV5-1
d_gene: TRBD2

CDR3nt: TGTGCCAGCAGCCAAAACGGACTAGTTGGCACAGATACGCAGTATTTT
CDR3aa: CASSQNGLVGTDTQYF
j_gene: TRBJ2-3
abundance: many
v_gene: TRBV14
d_gene: TRBD2

CDR3nt: TGTGCCAGCAGTTACCATGCAGGTTCCTGGTATGGCTACACCTTC
CDR3aa: CASSYHAGSWYGYTF
j_gene: TRBJ1-2
abundance: many
v_gene: TRBV6-5
d_gene: .

CDR3nt: TGTGCCAGCAGTGGGGGACAGGTGCCCTACGAGCAGTACTTC
CDR3aa: CASSGGQVPYEQYF
j_gene: TRBJ2-7
abundance: many
v_gene: TRBV6-1
d_gene: TRBD1

CDR3nt: TGTGCCAGCAGCTTCACCGGGACTAGCGGATATGAGCAGTTCTTC
CDR3aa: CASSFTGTSGYEQFF
j_gene: TRBJ2-1
abundance: many
v_gene: TRBV9
d_gene: TRBD2

CDR3nt: TGCAGTGCTAGAGATGGACGGGGGGGCGGCACCGGGGAGCTGTTTTTT
CDR3aa: CSARDGRGGGTGELFF
j_gene: TRBJ2-2
abundance: many
v_gene: TRBV20-1
d_gene: TRBD2

CDR3nt: TGTGCCAGCTTCTTTGGGAGGGGGGGCGGAGAGACCCAGTACTTC
CDR3aa: CASFFGRGGGETQYF
j_gene: TRBJ2-5
abundance: many
v_gene: TRBV12-3/TRBV12-4
d_gene: .

CDR3nt: TGTGCCAGCAGTTTTGAATCGCAAGGGGGGAATGAGCAGTTCTTC
CDR3aa: CASSFESQGGNEQFF
j_gene: TRBJ2-1
abundance: many
v_gene: TRBV2
d_gene: .

CDR3nt: TGTGCCAGCAGCTTAGAGGCGGGGGGATTTCCAGATACGCAGTATTTT
CDR3aa: CASSLEAGGFPDTQYF
j_gene: TRBJ2-3
abundance: many
v_gene: TRBV7-6
d_gene: TRBD2

CDR3nt: TGCGCCAGCAGTGAGCAGAGGGCTGAAGCTTTCTTT
CDR3aa: CASSEQRAEAFF
j_gene: TRBJ1-1
abundance: many
v_gene: TRBV10-2
d_gene: .

CDR3nt: TGTGCCATCAGGGTGGTAGGGCTCGGCGAGCAGTACTTC
CDR3aa: CAIRVVGLGEQYF
j_gene: TRBJ2-7
abundance: many
v_gene: TRBV10-3
d_gene: .

CDR3nt: TGCAGTGCTGGCCTTTCTGGGCATGAAAAACTGTTTTTT
CDR3aa: CSAGLSGHEKLFF
j_gene: TRBJ1-4
abundance: many
v_gene: TRBV20-1
d_gene: .

CDR3nt: TGTGCCAGCAGCGTAGGAGGGACAGGGTTTAACGAGCAGTACTTC
CDR3aa: CASSVGGTGFNEQYF
j_gene: TRBJ2-7
abundance: many
v_gene: TRBV9
d_gene: TRBD1

CDR3nt: TGTGCCAGCAGATATACAGGGAGGAACACTGAAGCTTTCTTT
CDR3aa: CASRYTGRNTEAFF
j_gene: TRBJ1-1
abundance: .
v_gene: TRBV12-3/TRBV12-4
d_gene: .

CDR3nt: TGCAGTGCCTGGGCTAGCGGGCGCAGCACAGATACGCAGTATTTT
CDR3aa: CSAWASGRSTDTQYF
j_gene: TRBJ2-3
abundance: many
v_gene: TRBV20-1
d_gene: TRBD2

CDR3nt: TGCGCCAGCAGCTGGAACAGGTACACAGATACGCAGTATTTT
CDR3aa: CASSWNRYTDTQYF
j_gene: TRBJ2-3
abundance: many
v_gene: TRBV5-1
d_gene: .